This passage covers 13 T cell receptor beta chains from one sample sequenced in a study of T-cell memory formation after mild COVID-19. TCRdb independently ran MiXCR on the 5' RACE reads; one entry per CDR3 protein. The table includes about 57,000 distinct CDR3 sequences, 9.5% to 15% detected once. Input material: PBMCs or a T cell subset sorted from them (not recorded which). Receptor source: a man aged 18 to 30 who had mild COVID-19 (a few samples of this study predate the infection). Cell type and time point are not known.

This clonotype has more than one count but fewer than ten. The gene calls are TRBV7-2 and TRBJ1-1; D is uncertain. Germline loops: CDR1 SGHTA, CDR2 FQGNSA. This CDR3 is 15 amino acids long. The V end lost 5 bases, the J end lost 1 base, and 14 bases lay between the germline ends. CDR3 DNA sequence: TGTGCCAGCAGCACCTTGACACCACGGAACACTGAAGCTTTCTTT. Its protein product is CASSTLTPRNTEAFF. Using reference TRBV7-2 and TRBJ1-1 for the parts outside the CDR3, the full variable domain is GAGVSQSPSNKVTEKGKDVELRCDPISGHTALYWYRQSLGQGLEFLIYFQGNSAPDKSGLPSDRFSAERTGGSVSTLTIQRTQQEDSAVYLCASSTLTPRNTEAFFGQGTRLTVV.

There are a few counts of this clonotype. The chain employs TRBV27 and TRBJ2-1, with D perhaps given as TRBD1 or TRBD2 (5 bases each). V shed 3 bases and J shed 8 bases, with 14 bases lying between them. The CDR3 totals 14 residues. Per the germline V gene, CDR1 is MNHEY and CDR2 is SMNVEV (reference sequence). The CDR3 reads CASSFLGAGDEQFF. The CDR3 nucleotides are TGTGCCAGCAGTTTTCTCGGGGCTGGGGATGAGCAGTTCTTC.

The genes are TRBV5-1 and TRBJ2-7; maybe TRBD2 (6 bases). CDR1 is SGHRS, CDR2 YFSETQ, per germline. The CDR3 has 13 amino acids. V was shortened by 5 bases and J by 4 bases, with 13 bases between the two germline ends. In nucleotides, the CDR3 is TGCGCCAGCAGATCCGGGAGTTTTTACGAGCAGTACTTC. Residues: CASRSGSFYEQYF.

This clonotype occurred many times. V gene TRBV27 combines with J gene TRBJ2-3; D possibly matches TRBD1 or TRBD2 (6 bases each). CDR1 is MNHEY, CDR2 SMNVEV, per germline (reference sequence). The CDR3 consists of 15 residues. The V and J ends lost 4 bases and 1 base respectively, with 12 bases between them. CDR3 nucleotides: TGTGCCAGCAGTTGGAGGGGGGTCCGCACAGATACGCAGTATTTT. Its protein product is CASSWRGVRTDTQYF.

This clonotype ranks as medium-sized. The CDR3 region is CASSHPGLRGGAFQETQYF. CDR3 in DNA: TGCGCCAGCAGCCACCCCGGGCTTAGGGGGGGGGCGTTCCAAGAGACCCAGTACTTC. The chain has TRBV4-1 and TRBJ2-5; D is perhaps TRBD2 (7 bases). Deletions cut 3 bases from V and 1 base from J, with 24 bases between. The germline V gene encodes CDR1 MGHRA and CDR2 YSYEKL. The CDR3 loop spans 19 amino acids.

The chain couples TRBV6-2 or TRBV6-3 to TRBJ1-5; 7 bases are a match to TRBD1. The CDR3 contains 18 residues. From germline, CDR1 is MNHEY and CDR2 SVGEGT. The junction had 9 bases not matched to a gene; V was cut back by 0 bases and J by 1 base. In DNA form, the CDR3 reads TGTGCCAGCAGTTACTCGTCGGGGCAGGGGGAAAGCAATCAGCCCCAGCATTTT. Its translation: CASSYSSGQGESNQPQHF.

This clonotype was observed many times. V and J are TRBV7-3 and TRBJ2-7, with D perhaps matching TRBD1 or TRBD2 (5 bases each). V lost 5 bases and J lost 4, with 12 bases in between. Germline V gives CDR1 SGHTA, CDR2 FQGTGA. The CDR3 is made up of 13 amino acids. The DNA of the CDR3 is TGTGCCAGCAGCCGGGACGCCGGATACGAGCAGTACTTC. It translates to CASSRDAGYEQYF.

The chain links TRBV20-1 to TRBJ2-1; TRBD2 is a possible D gene (7 bases). This CDR3 is built from 16 residues. Trimming took 3 bases from V and 4 from J, leaving 19 bases between them. The V gene's germline CDR1 is DFQATT and CDR2 SNEGSKA (reference sequence). The DNA for the CDR3 is TGCAGTGCTAGGGGGAGGGGCAGGGGCGGGTACAATGAGCAGTTCTTC. Its translation: CSARGRGRGGYNEQFF.

The genes are TRBV11-2 and TRBJ1-2, with 7 nucleotides matching TRBD1. CDR1 and CDR2 from the germline V gene are SGHAT and FQNNGV. The CDR3 runs to 15 residues. V was pared by 1 base and J by 2 bases, with 4 bases of the junction left unmatched. CDR3 sequence: CASSLVAGGNYGYTF. In DNA form, the CDR3 reads TGTGCCAGCAGCTTAGTTGCAGGGGGAAACTATGGCTACACCTTC.

This clonotype appeared a few times. V usage is TRBV4-3 and J usage is TRBJ1-3; TRBD1 is a possible D gene (6 bases). Germline V gives CDR1 LGHNA, CDR2 YSLEER. Trimming pared 4 bases from V and 0 bases from J, leaving 13 bases between. There are 16 residues in the CDR3. The CDR3 DNA sequence: TGCGCCAGCAGCCTCATGAGGGGGTACTCTGGAAACACCATATATTTT. This sequence encodes CASSLMRGYSGNTIYF.

The table lists this clonotype with a few counts. The chain combines TRBV20-1 with TRBJ1-1; no reliable D call. Germline values: CDR1 DFQATT, CDR2 SNEGSKA (reference sequence). Trimming cost V 0 bases and J 6 bases, with 11 bases left between them. This CDR3 contains 13 residues. CDR3 sequence (DNA): TGCAGTGCTAGAGATCCGCGAGCACCTGAAGCTTTCTTT. Amino acids: CSARDPRAPEAFF.

This clonotype has just a few counts. J is TRBJ1-2 and V is TRBV10-2; D gene unclear. Between the trimmed V and J ends, which lost 7 bases and 2 bases, there was a span of 8 bases. Germline V gene sequence: CDR1 WSHSY, CDR2 SAAADI. There are 12 residues in the CDR3. DNA of the CDR3: TGCGCCAGCAATGGACGGAACTATGGCTACACCTTC. Protein sequence: CASNGRNYGYTF.

This clonotype was found many times. This CDR3 is CASSLALETGGYEQYF. CDR3 nucleotide sequence: TGTGCCAGCAGCTTAGCGCTGGAGACAGGGGGCTACGAGCAGTACTTC. The chain has TRBV7-8 and TRBJ2-7, with 9 bases that match TRBD1. The CDR3 sequence is 16 residues long. CDR1 and CDR2 from the germline V gene are SGHVS and FQNEAQ. After removal of 0 bases from V and 3 bases from J, the junction contained 6 bases not matched to a gene.